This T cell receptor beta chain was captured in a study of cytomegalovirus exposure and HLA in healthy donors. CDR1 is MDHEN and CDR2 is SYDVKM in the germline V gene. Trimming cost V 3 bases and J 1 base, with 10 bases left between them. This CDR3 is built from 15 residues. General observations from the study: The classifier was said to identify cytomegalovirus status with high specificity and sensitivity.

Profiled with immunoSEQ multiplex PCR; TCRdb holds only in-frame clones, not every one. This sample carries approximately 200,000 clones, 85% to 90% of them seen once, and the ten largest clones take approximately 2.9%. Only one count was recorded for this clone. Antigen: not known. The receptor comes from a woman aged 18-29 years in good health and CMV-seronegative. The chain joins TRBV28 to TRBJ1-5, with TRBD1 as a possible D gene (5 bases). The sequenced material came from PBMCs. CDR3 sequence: CASSLGGVSNQPQHF. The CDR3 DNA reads TGTGCCAGCAGTTTGGGGGGAGTAAGCAATCAGCCCCAGCATTTT.